The 32 T cell receptor beta chains below were found in one sample sequenced in a study of T cell responses to AZD1222 COVID-19 vaccine. Assay used: immunoSEQ multiplex PCR; TCRdb lists only in-frame clones, some missing. Here the sample spans under 150,000 clones, around 94% being singletons. Here the sequenced sample was peripheral blood, taken on day 0 of AZD1222 vaccination. The origin of the receptors is an adult in good health.

V and J are TRBV27 and TRBJ1-1; weak D call: TRBD1 (5 bases). The CDR3 totals 14 residues. Looked up from germline, CDR1 is MNHEY and CDR2 is SMNVEV (reference sequence). Deletions cut 6 bases from V and 7 bases from J, with 18 bases between. The chain's CDR3 is CASSLKRRGNEAFF. CDR3 nucleotides: TGTGCCAGCAGCCTTAAGCGCCGGGGCAATGAAGCTTTCTTT.

V is TRBV19 and J is TRBJ1-4, with TRBD1 matching over 9 bases. Germline assignment: CDR1 LNHDA and CDR2 SQIVND (reference sequence). The CDR3 spans 16 residues. V trimming: 6 bases; J trimming: 8 bases; junction bases outside the gene matches: 13. The CDR3 spells CASSQDRGLGSEKLFF. CDR3 coding DNA: TGTGCCAGTAGCCAGGACAGGGGCCTAGGATCCGAAAAACTGTTTTTT.

The J gene is TRBJ2-5, the V gene TRBV15, with 14 positions matching TRBD2. CDR3 size: 16 residues. Trimming cost V 6 bases and J 5 bases; bases outside gene matches: 8. Germline CDR1 is LNHNV and CDR2 is YYDKDF (reference sequence). CDR3 nucleotides: TGTGCCACCAGGGGGGGACTAGCGGGAGAGGCGGAGACCCAGTACTTC. This translates into CATRGGLAGEAETQYF.

V gene TRBV3-1 (or the pseudogene TRBV3-2) combines with J gene TRBJ2-7; perhaps TRBD2 as D (5 bases). The V end was cut by 9 bases, the J end by 3 bases, with 15 bases between. The CDR3 has 13 amino acids. Germline V gene data show CDR1 as LGHDT and CDR2 as YNNKEL (reference sequence). CDR3 DNA sequence: TGTGCCAGTCGCGCCGGACTCAGCTACGAGCAGTACTTC. It codes for CASRAGLSYEQYF.

The chain links TRBV4-1 to TRBJ2-1, with D perhaps matching TRBD1 (6 bases). The V end lost 0 bases, the J end lost 12 bases, and 18 bases lay between the germline ends. Germline lookup yields CDR1 MGHRA and CDR2 YSYEKL. The CDR3 runs to 15 residues. This chain's CDR3 is CASSQDTTKGVRQFF. The DNA of the CDR3 is TGCGCCAGCAGCCAAGACACCACGAAGGGGGTCCGGCAGTTCTTC.

The chain combines TRBV11-2 with TRBJ2-1, with D possibly TRBD2 on 5 matching bases. This CDR3 spans 14 amino acids. V shed 3 bases and J shed 2 bases, with 8 bases lying between them. The germline CDR1 and CDR2 sequences are SGHAT and FQNNGV. CDR3 bases: TGTGCCAGCAGCTTTGGCGGGCCCTACAATGAGCAGTTCTTC. Protein sequence: CASSFGGPYNEQFF. The full variable domain, rest sourced from reference TRBV11-2 and TRBJ2-1, is EAGVAQSPRYKIIEKRQSVAFWCNPISGHATLYWYQQILGQGPKLLIQFQNNGVVDDSQLPKDRFSAERLKGVDSTLKIQPAKLEDSAVYLCASSFGGPYNEQFFGPGTRLTVL.

This clone is a singleton in its sample. This sequence joins TRBV5-4 and TRBJ1-1; weak D call: TRBD1 (6 bases). V lost 2 bases, J lost 6 bases, and 11 bases lay in between. Germline V gene lookup returns CDR1 SGHNT and CDR2 YYREEE (reference sequence). The CDR3 is 13 residues long. The DNA for the CDR3 is TGTGCCAGCAGCTTAGACAGGTGGCCTGAAGCTTTCTTT. Protein product: CASSLDRWPEAFF.

The CDR3 sequence is CASREGPGGRHEQFF. CDR3 coding DNA: TGTGCCAGCAGGGAGGGGCCGGGAGGGCGGCATGAGCAGTTCTTC. The rearrangement links TRBV7-6 to TRBJ2-1; the match to TRBD2 covers 8 bases. The germline V gene has CDR1 SGHVS and CDR2 FNYEAQ. The V gene end was trimmed by 6 bases and the J gene end by 8 bases; junction bases not matched to a gene: 12. The CDR3 spans 15 residues.

This clone was detected only once. The CDR3 region is CASGRDTTNEKLFF. The CDR3 nucleotides read TGTGCTAGTGGTCGGGACACAACTAATGAAAAACTGTTTTTT. The rearrangement uses TRBV12-5 and TRBJ1-4; possible D gene TRBD1, 6 bases. The CDR3 loop spans 14 amino acids. Germline V gene data show CDR1 as LGHNT and CDR2 as FRNRAP. Trimming cost V 5 bases and J 0 bases, with 7 bases left between them. Based on the CDR3 plus reference TRBV12-5 and TRBJ1-4, the full variable domain is DARVTQTPRHKVTEMGQEVTMRCQPILGHNTVFWYRQTMMQGLELLAYFRNRAPLDDSGMPKDRFSAEMPDATLATLKIQPSEPRDSAVYFCASGRDTTNEKLFFGSGTQLSVL.

The chain has TRBV3-1 (or the pseudogene TRBV3-2) and TRBJ1-1; possibly TRBD1 for D (5 bases). This CDR3 is built from 18 residues. Germline-derived CDR1 and CDR2 are LGHDT and YNNKEL (reference sequence). V was clipped by 0 bases and J by 0 bases, with 17 bases between them. CDR3 sequence: CASSQDLVGGWMNTEAFF. The CDR3 nucleotides are TGTGCCAGCAGCCAAGATCTTGTGGGGGGGTGGATGAACACTGAAGCTTTCTTT.

The chain uses TRBV5-1 and TRBJ2-7; D remains ambiguous. The CDR3 sequence is 14 residues long. The germline V and J ends were trimmed by 9 bases and 1 base, with 17 bases remaining between them. The V gene's germline CDR1 is SGHRS and CDR2 YFSETQ. The CDR3 sequence is CATQPGPESYEQYF. As DNA, the CDR3 is TGCGCCACCCAACCCGGCCCGGAATCCTACGAGCAGTACTTC.

This clone was seen only once. This sequence joins TRBV10-1 and TRBJ1-1, with 8 bases aligning to TRBD1. The CDR3 contains 13 residues. Germline CDR1 reads WNHNN; CDR2 reads SYGVQD (reference sequence). Trimming removed 3 bases from V and 7 bases from J; junction bases left unmatched: 4. CDR3 loop: CASSDNRGVEAFF. CDR3 coding DNA: TGCGCCAGCAGTGATAACAGGGGGGTTGAAGCTTTCTTT.

This chain joins TRBV3-1 (or the pseudogene TRBV3-2) and TRBJ2-3; a possible D gene is TRBD2 (5 bases). Trimming left V 4 bases short and J 4 bases short, with 12 bases between. Looked up from germline, CDR1 is LGHDT and CDR2 is YNNKEL (reference sequence). This CDR3 spans 14 amino acids. The CDR3 here is CASSLTTTADTQYF. CDR3 DNA: TGTGCCAGCAGCCTCACGACTACGGCAGATACGCAGTATTTT.

V and J are TRBV18 and TRBJ2-3; unclear D gene. V was trimmed by 6 bases and J by 2 bases, leaving 12 bases between them. CDR1 KGHSH and CDR2 LQKENI come from the germline V gene. The CDR3 is made up of 14 amino acids. CDR3 in DNA: TGTGCCAGCTCCCCAACGAGTTCCACAGATACGCAGTATTTT. Its protein is CASSPTSSTDTQYF.

V and J are TRBV29-1 and TRBJ2-1, with 9 bases aligning to TRBD2. V lost 8 bases to trimming and J lost 0 bases; unmatched junction nucleotides: 11. The CDR3 extends over 16 amino acids. Germline-derived CDR1 and CDR2 are SQVTM and ANQGSEA. DNA for the CDR3: TGCAGCCTGACTAGCGGCAGATCGAGCTCCTACAATGAGCAGTTCTTC. Residues: CSLTSGRSSSYNEQFF.

CDR3 in amino acids: CASSYTGGTGELFF. CDR3 DNA: TGTGCCAGCAGTTATACGGGAGGTACCGGGGAGCTGTTTTTT. This chain uses TRBV6-6 with TRBJ2-2; 7 bases agree with TRBD2. The junction had 3 bases not matched to a gene; V was cut back by 3 bases and J by 5 bases. The CDR3 loop spans 14 amino acids. Germline V CDR1 and CDR2: MNHNY, SVGAGI (reference sequence).

In its sample, this clone was seen a few times. The CDR3 sequence is CASSLGENTEAFF. The CDR3 DNA reads TGTGCCAGCAGCTTGGGGGAGAACACTGAAGCTTTCTTT. V and J are TRBV28 and TRBJ1-1, with D perhaps matching TRBD1 (5 bases). This CDR3 region has 13 residues. Germline-derived CDR1 and CDR2 are MDHEN and SYDVKM. Trimming cost V 6 bases and J 1 base, with 9 bases left between them.

This clone was seen only once. V gene TRBV28 combines with J gene TRBJ1-4; D might be TRBD1 (5 bases). V shed 5 bases and J shed 0 bases, with 13 bases lying between them. The germline gives CDR1 MDHEN, CDR2 SYDVKM. The CDR3 consists of 16 residues. The CDR3: CASSPTGDPTNEKLFF. Here the CDR3 DNA reads TGTGCCAGCAGTCCTACAGGAGACCCAACTAATGAAAAACTGTTTTTT.

This chain uses TRBV19 with TRBJ1-4; no clear D. Germline loops: CDR1 LNHDA, CDR2 SQIVND (reference sequence). The CDR3 has 13 residues. Between the trimmed V and J ends, which lost 0 bases and 7 bases, there was a span of 6 bases. CDR3 region: CASSIDIGEKLFF. DNA for the CDR3: TGTGCCAGTAGTATAGATATCGGTGAAAAACTGTTTTTT. The variable domain in full, completed from reference TRBV19 and TRBJ1-4, reads DGGITQSPKYLFRKEGQNVTLSCEQNLNHDAMYWYRQDPGQGLRLIYYSQIVNDFQKGDIAEGYSVSREKKESFPLTVTSAQKNPTAFYLCASSIDIGEKLFFGSGTQLSVL.

The chain is built from TRBV19 and TRBJ1-2; a weak D match, TRBD1 (6 bases). Germline V CDR1 and CDR2: LNHDA, SQIVND (reference sequence). This CDR3 has 16 residues. The V and J ends lost 2 bases and 7 bases respectively, with 20 bases between them. CDR3 protein: CASSITGGGSGIGYTF. For the CDR3, the DNA is TGTGCCAGTAGTATAACGGGCGGGGGCAGCGGAATTGGCTACACCTTC.

This rearrangement joins TRBV1 to TRBJ2-7. TRBV1 is tagged as a pseudogene. CDR3 size: 18 residues. The CDR3 sequence is CTSSQDSADGWLVYEQYF. As DNA, the CDR3 is TGCACCAGCAGCCAAGATTCCGCCGACGGTTGGTTGGTCTACGAGCAGTACTTC.

The gene calls are TRBV28 and TRBJ2-2; 7 nucleotides agree with TRBD1. This CDR3 spans 14 amino acids. Germline V gene data show CDR1 as MDHEN and CDR2 as SYDVKM. Trimming cost V 6 bases and J 6 bases; bases outside gene matches: 7. Here the CDR3 reads CASSLGTESGELFF. The DNA for the CDR3 is TGTGCCAGCAGCCTCGGGACAGAGTCCGGGGAGCTGTTTTTT.

The chain combines TRBV19 with TRBJ1-1, with 8 bases identical to TRBD1. The V gene's germline CDR1 is LNHDA and CDR2 SQIVND (reference sequence). The CDR3 is made up of 15 amino acids. With 4 bases clipped from V and 8 bases from J, the junction kept 12 bases outside the gene matches. The CDR3 protein is CASSTILNRDREAFF. DNA for the CDR3: TGTGCCAGTAGTACAATCCTCAACCGGGACAGGGAAGCTTTCTTT.

This clone was picked up a small number of times. J is TRBJ1-5 and V is TRBV23-1; no clear D gene. TRBV23-1 is recorded as an ORF, its role being uncertain. The CDR3 covers 12 residues. Trimming took 5 bases from V and 9 from J, leaving 11 bases between them. For the CDR3, the DNA is TGCGCCAGCAGTTCCGATGGGCTGCCCCAGCATTTT. Protein product: CASSSDGLPQHF.

The J gene is TRBJ1-5, the V gene TRBV7-9; a possible D gene is TRBD1 (5 bases). The CDR3 totals 13 residues. CDR1 SEHNR and CDR2 FQNEAQ come from the germline V gene (reference sequence). Between the trimmed V and J ends, which lost 2 bases and 7 bases, there was a span of 9 bases. The CDR3 nucleotides are TGTGCCAGCAGCTTACGGGGGGAACAGCCCCAGCATTTT. This sequence encodes CASSLRGEQPQHF.

The chain couples TRBV3-1 (or the pseudogene TRBV3-2) to TRBJ2-1, with TRBD2 matching 7 bases. Germline V gives CDR1 LGHDT, CDR2 YNNKEL (reference sequence). Trimming removed 3 bases from V and 10 bases from J; junction bases left unmatched: 15. This CDR3 spans 16 amino acids. This CDR3 reads CASSQEGRLAFGEQFF. CDR3 DNA: TGTGCCAGCAGCCAGGAGGGGCGACTAGCCTTTGGGGAGCAGTTCTTC.

This clone was seen only once. The genes are TRBV28 and TRBJ2-1; weak D call: TRBD2 (6 bases). CDR1 and CDR2 (germline): MDHEN, SYDVKM. The CDR3 runs 14 residues. V lost 2 bases and J lost 9, with 14 bases in between. The CDR3 nucleotides are TGTGCCAGCAGTTTAACGGTGGGAGGAGCTGAGCAGTTCTTC. It translates to CASSLTVGGAEQFF. Together with reference TRBV28 and TRBJ2-1, the CDR3 gives the full variable domain: DVKVTQSSRYLVKRTGEKVFLECVQDMDHENMFWYRQDPGLGLRLIYFSYDVKMKEKGDIPEGYSVSREKKERFSLILESASTNQTSMYLCASSLTVGGAEQFFGPGTRLTVL.

This chain connects TRBV9 to TRBJ2-1; a possible D gene is TRBD2 (6 bases). V was trimmed by 0 bases and J by 4 bases, leaving 8 bases between them. The CDR3 is 14 residues long. Germline CDR1 and CDR2: SGDLS and YYNGEE. CDR3 residues: CASSVGGEYNEQFF. DNA of the CDR3: TGTGCCAGCAGCGTAGGCGGGGAGTACAATGAGCAGTTCTTC. Full variable domain (rest looked up from reference TRBV9 and TRBJ2-1): DSGVTQTPKHLITATGQRVTLRCSPRSGDLSVYWYQQSLDQGLQFLIQYYNGEERAKGNILERFSAQQFPDLHSELNLSSLELGDSALYFCASSVGGEYNEQFFGPGTRLTVL.

The V call is TRBV7-3, the J call TRBJ1-2; D gene unclear. CDR3 length equals 12 residues. Germline CDR1 is SGHTA and CDR2 is FQGTGA. Trimming pared 2 bases from V and 4 bases from J, leaving 5 bases between. This chain's CDR3 is CASSLPGYGYTF. In nucleotides, the CDR3 is TGTGCCAGCAGCTTACCCGGCTATGGCTACACCTTC.

V usage is TRBV6-5 and J usage is TRBJ1-5, with D uncertain. The germline V and J ends were trimmed by 8 bases and 7 bases, with 15 bases remaining between them. This CDR3 has 13 amino acids. Germline V CDR1 and CDR2: MNHEY, SVGAGI. This CDR3 is CASRLTVSQPQHF. CDR3 bases: TGTGCCAGCCGGTTGACTGTGTCCCAGCCCCAGCATTTT.

The chain employs TRBV27 and TRBJ2-2; 9 nucleotides agree with TRBD2. The V and J ends lost 1 base and 2 bases, in that order; junction bases with no gene match: 8. The V gene's germline CDR1 is MNHEY and CDR2 SMNVEV (reference sequence). The CDR3 length is 18 residues. CDR3 nucleotide sequence: TGTGCCAGCAGTTTATTGGCTAGCGGGAACCTAAACACCGGGGAGCTGTTTTTT. It yields the protein CASSLLASGNLNTGELFF.

The V call is TRBV7-2, the J call TRBJ2-1; 10 nucleotides align to TRBD2. Germline trimming cut 5 bases from V and 12 bases from J; bases unmatched to any gene: 10. Germline lookup yields CDR1 SGHTA and CDR2 FQGNSA. The CDR3 has 14 residues. CDR3 nucleotide sequence: TGTGCCAGCAGCCAGCAAGCGGGAGGGCCCGGGCAGTTCTTC. This encodes CASSQQAGGPGQFF.